This T cell receptor (beta chain) was identified during a study of T-cell reconstitution after alpha-beta-depleted transplantation in children. Study-level results: When one year had passed after transplant, most T-cell counts and diversity came from newly produced T cells. Reportedly, roughly two months post-transplant, alpha-beta T cells arose from several hundred expanded graft clones.

As regards this clonotype: Its matching antigen is unknown.

For TCRbeta, the library was prepared with unique molecular identifiers. Each CDR3 protein is one row after TCRdb ran MiXCR on the PCR reads. The profile covers around 420,000 distinct CDR3 sequences, with 15% to 20% appearing a single time and under 30% taken by the ten largest. Per germline, CDR1 SGHTA and CDR2 FQGNSA. This CDR3 comprises 16 residues. Trimming shortened V by 0 bases and J by 9 bases, and 18 bases separated the two germline ends. The source was PBMCs, mostly from graft donor cells, collected 360 days after TCRalphabeta/CD19-depleted stem cell transplant. This receptor was identified in a boy in the first two years of life who had a stem cell transplant for Wiskott-Aldrich syndrome, so the T cells may come from the graft donor. This chain joins TRBV7-2 and TRBJ2-1; D is perhaps TRBD1 or TRBD2 (5 bases each). CDR3 nucleotides: TGTGCCAGCAGCTTAGCGAGGGGAGCTCACTCTGGTGAGCAGTTCTTC. This gives the protein CASSLARGAHSGEQFF.